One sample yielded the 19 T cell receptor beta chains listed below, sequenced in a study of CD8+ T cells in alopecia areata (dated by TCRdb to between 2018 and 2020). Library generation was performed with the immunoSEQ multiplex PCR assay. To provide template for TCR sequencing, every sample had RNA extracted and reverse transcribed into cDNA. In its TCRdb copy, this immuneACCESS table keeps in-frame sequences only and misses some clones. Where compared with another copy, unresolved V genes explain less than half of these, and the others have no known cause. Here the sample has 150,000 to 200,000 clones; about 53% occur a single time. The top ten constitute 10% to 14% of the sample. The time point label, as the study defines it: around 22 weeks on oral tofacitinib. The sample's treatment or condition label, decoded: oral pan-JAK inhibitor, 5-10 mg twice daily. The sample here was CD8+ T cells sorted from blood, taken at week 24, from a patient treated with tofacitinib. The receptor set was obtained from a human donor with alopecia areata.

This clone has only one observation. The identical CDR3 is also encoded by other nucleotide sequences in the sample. DNA for the CDR3: TGTGCCTGGAGTCAAGAGTTAGGGGGAGGGGAGGAGACCCAGTACTTC. It codes for CAWSQELGGGEETQYF. The chain is built from TRBV30 and TRBJ2-5; D perhaps matches TRBD2 (7 bases). Per the germline V gene, CDR1 is GTSNPN and CDR2 is SVGIG (reference sequence). V lost 2 bases to trimming and J lost 5 bases, with 21 bases between them. This CDR3 region has 16 residues.

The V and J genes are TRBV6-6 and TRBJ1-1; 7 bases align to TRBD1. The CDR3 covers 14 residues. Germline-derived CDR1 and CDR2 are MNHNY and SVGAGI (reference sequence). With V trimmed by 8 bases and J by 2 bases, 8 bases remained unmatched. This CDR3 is CASDITGANTEAFF. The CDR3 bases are TGTGCCAGCGATATTACAGGGGCTAACACTGAAGCTTTCTTT.

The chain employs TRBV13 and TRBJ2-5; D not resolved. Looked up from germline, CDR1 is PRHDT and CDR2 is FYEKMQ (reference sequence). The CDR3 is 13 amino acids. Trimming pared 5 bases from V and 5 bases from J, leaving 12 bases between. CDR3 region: CASSPEGRETQYF. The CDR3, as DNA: TGTGCCAGCAGCCCAGAAGGGCGGGAGACCCAGTACTTC.

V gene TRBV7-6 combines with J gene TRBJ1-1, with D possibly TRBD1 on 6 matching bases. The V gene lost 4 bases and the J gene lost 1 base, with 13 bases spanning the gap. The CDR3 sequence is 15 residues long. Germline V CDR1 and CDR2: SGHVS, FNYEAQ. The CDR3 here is CASSSDRSGNTEAFF. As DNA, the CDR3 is TGTGCCAGCAGCTCAGACAGGAGTGGGAACACTGAAGCTTTCTTT.

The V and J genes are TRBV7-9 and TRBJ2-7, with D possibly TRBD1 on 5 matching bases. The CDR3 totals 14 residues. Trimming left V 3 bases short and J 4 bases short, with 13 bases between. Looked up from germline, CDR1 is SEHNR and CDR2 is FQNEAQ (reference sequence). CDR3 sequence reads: CASSLDGRGYEQYF. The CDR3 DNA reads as TGTGCCAGCAGCTTGGACGGTAGGGGTTACGAGCAGTACTTC. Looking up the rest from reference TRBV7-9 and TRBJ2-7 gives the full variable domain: DTGVSQNPRHKITKRGQNVTFRCDPISEHNRLYWYRQTLGQGPEFLTYFQNEAQLEKSRLLSDRFSAERPKGSFSTLEIQRTEQGDSAMYLCASSLDGRGYEQYFGPGTRLTVT.

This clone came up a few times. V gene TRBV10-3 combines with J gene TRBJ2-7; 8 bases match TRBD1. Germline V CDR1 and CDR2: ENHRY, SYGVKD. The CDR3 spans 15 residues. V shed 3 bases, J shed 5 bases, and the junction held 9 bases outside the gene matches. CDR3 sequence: CAISDDRGLRDEQYF. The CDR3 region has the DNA TGTGCCATCAGTGACGACAGGGGCCTTAGGGACGAGCAGTACTTC.

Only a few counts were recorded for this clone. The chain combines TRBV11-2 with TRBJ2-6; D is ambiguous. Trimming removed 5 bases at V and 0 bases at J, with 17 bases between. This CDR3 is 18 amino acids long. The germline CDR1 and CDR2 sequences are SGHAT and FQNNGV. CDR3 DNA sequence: TGTGCCAGCAGCCCCGATCTGAAAGGGATCTCTGGGGCCAACGTCCTGACTTTC. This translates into CASSPDLKGISGANVLTF.

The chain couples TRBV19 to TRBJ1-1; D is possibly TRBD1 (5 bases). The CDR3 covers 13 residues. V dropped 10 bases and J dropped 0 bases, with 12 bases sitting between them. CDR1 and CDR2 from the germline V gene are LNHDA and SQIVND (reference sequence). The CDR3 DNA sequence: TGTGCCACACAGGCGCCTATGAACACTGAAGCTTTCTTT. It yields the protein CATQAPMNTEAFF.

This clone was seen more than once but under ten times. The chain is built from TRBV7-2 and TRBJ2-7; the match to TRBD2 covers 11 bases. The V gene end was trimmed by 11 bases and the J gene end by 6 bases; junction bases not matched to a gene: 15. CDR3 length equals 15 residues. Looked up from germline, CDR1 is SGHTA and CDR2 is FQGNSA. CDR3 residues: CARLEALAGGPEQYF. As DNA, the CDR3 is TGTGCCCGCTTAGAGGCCCTAGCGGGGGGCCCCGAGCAGTACTTC. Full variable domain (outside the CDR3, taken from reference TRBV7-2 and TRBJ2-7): GAGVSQSPSNKVTEKGKDVELRCDPISGHTALYWYRQSLGQGLEFLIYFQGNSAPDKSGLPSDRFSAERTGGSVSTLTIQRTQQEDSAVYLCARLEALAGGPEQYFGPGTRLTVT.

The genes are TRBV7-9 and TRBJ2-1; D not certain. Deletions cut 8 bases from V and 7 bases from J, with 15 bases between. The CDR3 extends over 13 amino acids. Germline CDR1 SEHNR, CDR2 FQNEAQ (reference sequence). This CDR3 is CASHSGGQNEQFF. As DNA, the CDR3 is TGTGCCAGCCATTCGGGCGGTCAGAATGAGCAGTTCTTC.

CDR3 amino acids: CASNINRGRTEAFF. In nucleotides, the CDR3 is TGTGCCAGCAACATTAACAGGGGGAGGACTGAAGCTTTCTTT. This chain connects TRBV13 to TRBJ1-1; 8 nucleotides match TRBD1. V gave up 7 bases and J gave up 5 bases; unmatched junction bases: 9. This CDR3 has 14 residues. The germline V gene encodes CDR1 PRHDT and CDR2 FYEKMQ (reference sequence).

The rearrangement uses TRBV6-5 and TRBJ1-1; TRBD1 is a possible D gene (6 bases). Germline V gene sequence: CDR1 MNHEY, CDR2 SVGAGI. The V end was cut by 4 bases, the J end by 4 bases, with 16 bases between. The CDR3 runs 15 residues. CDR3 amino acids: CASSSLQGTGTEAFF. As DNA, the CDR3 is TGTGCCAGCAGTTCTTTACAGGGTACGGGCACTGAAGCTTTCTTT.

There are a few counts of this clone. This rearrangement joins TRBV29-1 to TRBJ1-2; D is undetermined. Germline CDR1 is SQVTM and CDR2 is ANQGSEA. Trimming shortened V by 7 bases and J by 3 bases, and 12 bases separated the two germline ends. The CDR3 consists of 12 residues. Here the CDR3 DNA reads TGCAGCGCCCTCGAAGACCACTATGGCTACACCTTC. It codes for CSALEDHYGYTF. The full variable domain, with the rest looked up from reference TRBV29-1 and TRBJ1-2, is SAVISQKPSRDICQRGTSLTIQCQVDSQVTMMFWYRQQPGQSLTLIATANQGSEATYESGFVIDKFPISRPNLTFSTLTVSNMSPEDSSIYLCSALEDHYGYTFGSGTRLTVV.

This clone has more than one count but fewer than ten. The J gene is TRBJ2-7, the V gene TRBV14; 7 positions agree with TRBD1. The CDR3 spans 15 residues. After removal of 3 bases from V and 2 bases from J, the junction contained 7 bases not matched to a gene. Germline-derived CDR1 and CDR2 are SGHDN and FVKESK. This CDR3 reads CASSHGGQPPYEQYF. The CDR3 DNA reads TGTGCCAGCAGCCATGGGGGACAGCCTCCCTACGAGCAGTACTTC.

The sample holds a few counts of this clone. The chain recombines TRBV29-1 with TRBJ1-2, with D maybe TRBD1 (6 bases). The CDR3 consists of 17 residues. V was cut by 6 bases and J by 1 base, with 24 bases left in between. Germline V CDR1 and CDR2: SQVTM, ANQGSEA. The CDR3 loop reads CSVIDRNQLNDNYGYTF. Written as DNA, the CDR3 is TGCAGCGTAATCGACAGGAATCAACTAAATGATAACTATGGCTACACCTTC.

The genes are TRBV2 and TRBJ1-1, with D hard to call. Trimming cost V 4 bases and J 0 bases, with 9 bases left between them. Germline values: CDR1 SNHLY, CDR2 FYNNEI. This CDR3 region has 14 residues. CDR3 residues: CASSVGGLNTEAFF. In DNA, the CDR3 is TGTGCCAGCAGTGTTGGTGGCTTGAACACTGAAGCTTTCTTT.

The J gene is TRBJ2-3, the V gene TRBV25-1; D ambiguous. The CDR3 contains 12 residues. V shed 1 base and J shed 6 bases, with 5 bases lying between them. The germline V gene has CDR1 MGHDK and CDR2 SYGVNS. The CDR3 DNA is TGTGCCAGCAGTGAATTCCCGGATACGCAGTATTTT. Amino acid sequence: CASSEFPDTQYF.

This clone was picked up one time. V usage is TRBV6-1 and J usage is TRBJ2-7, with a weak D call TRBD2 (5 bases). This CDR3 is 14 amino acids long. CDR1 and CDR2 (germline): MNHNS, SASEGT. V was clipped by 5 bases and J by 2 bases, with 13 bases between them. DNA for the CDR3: TGTGCCAGCAGTCCCCGCGCGGGTCCCTACGAGCAGTACTTC. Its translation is CASSPRAGPYEQYF.

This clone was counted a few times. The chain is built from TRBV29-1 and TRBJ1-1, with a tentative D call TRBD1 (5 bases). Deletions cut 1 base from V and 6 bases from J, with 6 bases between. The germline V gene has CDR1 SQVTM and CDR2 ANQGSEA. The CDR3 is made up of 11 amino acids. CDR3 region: CSVEGGPEAFF. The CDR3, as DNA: TGCAGCGTTGAAGGGGGACCTGAAGCTTTCTTT.